The following is a T cell receptor beta chain sequence with its context. Its antigen is not yet known. No quality values exist for individual bases; no much larger clone is one base distant. CDR1 is given as SGHNT and CDR2 as YYREEE, both from the germline V gene (reference sequence). V drops 3 bases and J drops 8 bases, leaving 15 bases in between. The CDR3 runs 15 residues from the cysteine to the phenylalanine. Left in the record is the CDR3 DNA by itself, 45 bases read in frame from the first base. The collaborating institutions used their own protocols to collect whole blood in K2EDTA tubes. For TCRbeta analysis, collaborators shipped samples in one of three forms: frozen whole blood, isolated PBMCs, or DNA extracted from either of those sample types. The entry originates in a study of blood T cell repertoires in COVID-19 (dated by TCRdb to 2019 to 2021). Looking at the study overall: Samples from collaborators originated in the United States, Italy and Spain and spanned both the acute and convalescent phases of COVID-19. The material from the prospective study consisted of cDNA or gDNA derived from T cells, B-cell-depleted T cells, or PBMCs. Deeply sampled blood TCRbeta repertoires from subjects exposed to, actively infected with, or recovered from COVID-19 were included in the dataset. The repertoires were released in a freely available public database meant as a resource for research on the immune response to SARS-CoV-2. The samples were drawn from the first 160 participants of the ongoing ImmuneRACE study and from 1,254 subjects provided by 6 global collaborators. The sample metadata nearly always contained a de-identified subject ID, COVID-19 status, age in years and sex. HLA class I and class II types, where available, came from metadata supplied by the sample provider rather than from assay-based typing. Study-level results and caveats: How much clinical and demographic metadata was included differed by source and by participant, and the metadata was provided uncurated.

TCRbeta CDR3 regions were amplified from genomic DNA by means of the immunoSEQ Assay, a bias-controlled multiplex PCR. From the authors' description of their analysis: Nucleated cell counts per sample were estimated from amplification of reference gene primers within the assay. To quantify the absolute abundance of each unique TCRbeta CDR3 rearrangement, sequence reads were collapsed and filtered. For each sample, productive Simpson clonality was calculated as the square root of Simpson's diversity index over productive rearrangements. The source is immuneACCESS, and TCRdb retained only in-frame sequences with V and J called. Part of the clones is not carried over; for the studies checked, unresolved V genes explain less than half of this, and the remainder is unexplained. The DNA gave D and trimming, while V, J and clone size come from that table. Counted in this sample were 200,000 to 250,000 clones; approximately 84% of them appeared once. The top ten constitute 2.3% of the sample.

This sequence originates from a woman in her sixties or seventies with acute or convalescent COVID-19. The sample consisted of peripheral blood. The sequence joins TRBV5-4 to TRBJ1-6; there is no confident call for the D gene. CDR3 protein: CASSSLPTPDSPLHF. The nucleotides are TGTGCCAGCAGCTCCCTACCAACCCCCGATTCACCCCTCCACTTT.